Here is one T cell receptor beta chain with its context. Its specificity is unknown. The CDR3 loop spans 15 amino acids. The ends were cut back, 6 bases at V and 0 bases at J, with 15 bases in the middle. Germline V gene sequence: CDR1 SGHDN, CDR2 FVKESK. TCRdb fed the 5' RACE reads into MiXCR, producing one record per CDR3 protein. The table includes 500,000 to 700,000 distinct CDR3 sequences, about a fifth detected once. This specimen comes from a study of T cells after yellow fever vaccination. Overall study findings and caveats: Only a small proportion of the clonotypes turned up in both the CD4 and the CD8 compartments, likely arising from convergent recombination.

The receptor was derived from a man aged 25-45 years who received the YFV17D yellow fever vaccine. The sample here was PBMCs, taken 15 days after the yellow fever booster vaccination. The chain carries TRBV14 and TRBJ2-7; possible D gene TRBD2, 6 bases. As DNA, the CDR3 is TGTGCCAGCAGTCCGTCGCGCGGGAACTCCTACGAGCAGTACTTC. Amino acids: CASSPSRGNSYEQYF.